These T cell receptor beta chains were read from a single sample in a study of blood T cell repertoires in COVID-19. Produced via immunoSEQ multiplex PCR; TCRdb's table is partial and in-frame only. The top ten hold 2.5% to 3% of the sample, which has more than 150,000 clones, approximately 83% seen once. The sequencing sample was made of peripheral blood. The source of these receptors is a woman in her fifties or sixties with acute or convalescent COVID-19. Both conserved end residues are part of each CDR3. The D gene is left open where the match is weak. Clone sizes are given selectively: once, few, many, or a class where the clone is expanded.

>few|TRBD2|TRBJ2-3|TRBV7-2
CASSLEASGGADTQYF
TGTGCCAGCAGCTTAGAGGCTAGCGGGGGGGCAGATACGCAGTATTTT
>few|.|TRBJ2-2|TRBV30
CAPGERAGELFF
TGTGCCCCGGGGGAGAGGGCCGGGGAGCTGTTTTTT
>.|TRBD1|TRBJ1-6|TRBV5-4
CASSLQGARSYNSPLHF
TGTGCCAGCAGCTTGCAGGGGGCGAGGTCCTATAATTCACCCCTCCACTTT
>.|.|TRBJ2-2|TRBV19
CASSIAGGATGELFF
TGTGCCAGTAGTATAGCGGGGGGCGCCACCGGGGAGCTGTTTTTT
>.|.|TRBJ2-2|TRBV9
CASTSTGGGGGELFF
TGTGCCAGCACCTCCACCGGCGGGGGCGGCGGGGAGCTGTTTTTT
>few|TRBD2|TRBJ2-5|TRBV5-1
CASSLAGGLETQYF
TGCGCCAGCAGCTTGGCGGGGGGATTGGAGACCCAGTACTTC
>.|TRBD1|TRBJ1-1|TRBV5-1
CASSRQGGLDTEAFF
TGCGCCAGCAGCAGACAGGGAGGCTTGGACACTGAAGCTTTCTTT
>.|.|TRBJ1-1|TRBV3-1/TRBV3-2
CASSQDLGAEAFF
TGTGCCAGCAGCCAAGATTTGGGCGCTGAAGCTTTCTTT
>.|TRBD1|TRBJ1-1|TRBV5-4
CASSLGRGQVNTEAFF
TGTGCCAGCAGCTTGGGGCGAGGACAGGTGAACACTGAAGCTTTCTTT
>.|.|TRBJ2-5|TRBV3-1/TRBV3-2
CASREGHPGRETQYF
TGTGCCAGCAGAGAGGGACACCCAGGGAGAGAGACCCAGTACTTC
>.|TRBD2|TRBJ2-5|TRBV5-1
CASNPSGLAGVQETQYF
TGCGCCAGCAACCCGTCTGGGCTAGCGGGGGTCCAAGAGACCCAGTACTTC
>.|.|TRBJ2-1|TRBV11-3
CASSLHGYNEQFF
TGTGCCAGCAGCTTACACGGCTACAATGAGCAGTTCTTC
>.|TRBD1|TRBJ2-7|TRBV6-2/TRBV6-3
CASSPRDRPTYEQYF
TGTGCCAGCAGTCCCCGGGACAGGCCTACCTACGAGCAGTACTTC
>once|TRBD1|TRBJ1-1|TRBV6-5
CASNRQGRNTEAFF
TGTGCCAGCAACCGACAGGGGAGGAACACTGAAGCTTTCTTT
>.|TRBD2|TRBJ2-2|TRBV3-1/TRBV3-2
CASVSGGLTAGELFF
TGTGCCAGCGTAAGCGGGGGGCTTACGGCCGGGGAGCTGTTTTTT
>.|TRBD2|TRBJ2-3|TRBV28
CASSQTSGGHPDTQYF
TGTGCCAGCAGTCAGACTAGCGGGGGCCACCCAGATACGCAGTATTTT
>.|.|TRBJ1-2|TRBV5-1
CASSLDTTNYGYTF
TGCGCCAGCAGCTTGGACACCACTAACTATGGCTACACCTTC
>.|.|TRBJ2-5|TRBV9
CASSKEEGRSTQYF
TGTGCCAGCAGCAAAGAGGAGGGGCGGTCGACCCAGTACTTC
>.|TRBD1|TRBJ1-2|TRBV7-9
CASSLPGQDLKGYTF
TGTGCCAGCAGCTTGCCGGGACAGGATCTAAAAGGCTACACCTTC
>.|TRBD1|TRBJ1-2|TRBV11-1
CASSLRGQTYGYTF
TGTGCCAGCAGCTTACGGGGACAGACCTATGGCTACACCTTC
>.|.|TRBJ1-3|TRBV29-1
CSVDSGALSSGNTIYF
TGCAGCGTTGATTCAGGGGCTCTAAGCTCTGGAAACACCATATATTTT
>.|.|TRBJ1-1|TRBV28
CASSSGIVFF
TGTGCCAGCAGTTCCGGTATTGTTTTCTTT
>.|TRBD2|TRBJ2-1|TRBV3-1/TRBV3-2
CASSQLTSGNNEQFF
TGTGCCAGCAGCCAACTGACTAGCGGTAACAATGAGCAGTTCTTC
>once|TRBD1|TRBJ1-5|TRBV3-1/TRBV3-2
CASSARTGVQHF
TGTGCCAGCAGCGCCCGGACAGGGGTCCAGCATTTT
>.|TRBD1|TRBJ1-5|TRBV7-2
CASSLEGFDRDGNQPQHF
TGTGCCAGCAGCCTTGAAGGTTTCGACAGGGACGGTAATCAGCCCCAGCATTTT
>.|TRBD2|TRBJ2-1|TRBV27
CASSLTSGGYLSYNEQFF
TGTGCCAGCAGTTTGACTAGCGGGGGTTACCTCTCCTACAATGAGCAGTTCTTC
>.|.|TRBJ1-5|TRBV5-6
CASSLANGVWPQHF
TGTGCCAGCAGCTTGGCCAACGGGGTATGGCCCCAGCATTTT
>once|TRBD1|TRBJ1-2|TRBV19
CASSRTGGHNYGYTF
TGTGCCAGTAGTAGGACAGGGGGTCACAACTATGGCTACACCTTC
>.|TRBD1|TRBJ1-6|TRBV12-5
CASGLGQGDSGPLHF
TGTGCTAGTGGTTTGGGACAGGGAGATTCCGGCCCCCTCCACTTT
>once|.|TRBJ1-1|TRBV19
CASIPLGSRAPLNTEAFF
TGTGCCAGTATCCCCCTGGGGTCCAGGGCCCCCCTAAACACTGAAGCTTTCTTT
>.|TRBD2|TRBJ2-7|TRBV30
CACSSRGRGYEQYF
TGTGCCTGCTCTTCGCGGGGGAGAGGCTACGAGCAGTACTTC
>.|TRBD1|TRBJ2-5|TRBV19
CASSIPGQGDGETQYF
TGTGCCAGTAGTATCCCGGGACAGGGAGATGGAGAGACCCAGTACTTC
>.|TRBD2|TRBJ2-5|TRBV6-2/TRBV6-3
CASSYTLAGGLGTQYF
TGTGCCAGCAGTTACACACTAGCGGGGGGGCTGGGAACCCAGTACTTC
>.|TRBD1|TRBJ1-1|TRBV10-3
CAISESAQGARGAFF
TGTGCCATCAGTGAGTCGGCGCAGGGGGCCCGGGGAGCTTTCTTT
>.|TRBD1|TRBJ1-2|TRBV3-1/TRBV3-2
CASSQDRQGENYGYTF
TGTGCCAGCAGCCAAGATAGACAGGGAGAAAACTATGGCTACACCTTC
>.|.|TRBJ1-2|TRBV12-5
CASGQNYGYTF
TGTGCTAGTGGACAAAACTATGGCTACACCTTC
>.|TRBD2|TRBJ2-3|TRBV9
CASSVEASGGAGYTQYF
TGTGCCAGCAGCGTAGAGGCTAGCGGGGGGGCCGGATATACGCAGTATTTT
>.|.|TRBJ2-2|TRBV6-2/TRBV6-3
CASSVWDSSANTGELFF
TGTGCCAGCAGTGTCTGGGACTCCTCCGCGAACACCGGGGAGCTGTTTTTT
>.|.|TRBJ1-1|TRBV18
CASSPTGTEAFF
TGTGCCAGCTCACCTACAGGGACTGAAGCTTTCTTT
>.|TRBD1|TRBJ2-3|TRBV7-2
CASSVKTGEADTQYF
TGTGCCAGCAGCGTAAAGACAGGGGAAGCAGATACGCAGTATTTT